This T cell receptor (beta chain) was sequenced in a study of blood T cell repertoires in COVID-19. Background on the study: The United States, Italy and Spain provided the acute and convalescent COVID-19 samples.

V lost 6 bases and J 6 bases, leaving 15 bases between the germline ends. Germline V gene sequence: CDR1 SNHLY, CDR2 FYNNEI. The length of the CDR3 is 14 residues. Under the authors' procedure: Amplification of reference gene primers was used by the study to estimate nucleated cell counts. Profiling relied on immunoSEQ multiplex PCR, and the TCRdb table lists in-frame clones only, not all of them. V and J calls and clone size are those listed in that table; D and trimming were worked out from the DNA. The top ten clones hold about 0.63% of a sample with fewer than 450,000 clones, 90% of them seen once.

The chain combines TRBV2 with TRBJ1-5; D may be TRBD1 (5 bases). The sequencing input was PBMCs or T cells enriched from blood (not recorded which). This receptor was identified in a man aged 18 to 29 who had recovered from COVID-19. The CDR3 protein is CASRSDGRGQPQHF. The CDR3 nucleotides are TGTGCCAGCAGATCGGACGGGAGGGGTCAGCCCCAGCATTTT. Supplemented by reference TRBV2 and TRBJ1-5, the full variable domain reads EPEVTQTPSHQVTQMGQEVILRCVPISNHLYFYWYRQILGQKVEFLVSFYNNEISEKSEIFDDQFSVERPDGSNFTLKIRSTKLEDSAMYFCASRSDGRGQPQHFGDGTRLSIL.